This T cell receptor (beta chain) is from a study of OX40 agonist ivuxolimab in advanced cancers. Study summary: As their treatment, patients were administered ivuxolimab, an agonistic anti-OX40 (CD134) antibody. Participants, approximately 80% male, averaged around 60 years of age, ranging from roughly 23 to 90.

Autoimmune disease history or systemic immunosuppression barred patients. Comments on this clone: Its antigen remains unidentified.

General observations from the study: Several nonresponders also turned out to have low normalized T-cell clonal expansion.

TCRdb's copy holds only in-frame clones and misses some; the assay was immunoSEQ multiplex PCR. Among about 40,000 clones listed, roughly 85% were seen once. Trimming left V 4 bases short and J 5 bases short, with 7 bases between. This CDR3 contains 12 residues. Germline V CDR1 and CDR2: SGHTA, FQGNSA. The sequence was obtained from an adult with an advanced solid tumor such as melanoma, head and neck, liver or kidney cancer. Source: CD4+ or CD8+ T cells sorted from blood, taken in a trial of the OX40 agonist ivuxolimab. The chain carries TRBV7-2 and TRBJ2-3; D is unresolved. The CDR3 DNA is TGTGCCAGCAGCTCCCAAGGAGATACGCAGTATTTT. This encodes CASSSQGDTQYF.